A single sample is the source of the 26 T cell receptor beta chains below, sequenced in a study of cytomegalovirus exposure and HLA in healthy donors. Sequencing was performed with immunoSEQ multiplex PCR; in TCRdb, only in-frame clones are kept and a portion is missing. The repertoire holds around 300,000 clones, 80% to 90% seen once, with over 0.95% in the top ten. Sequencing was performed on PBMCs. The receptors stem from a woman aged 18 to 35 in good health and CMV-seronegative.

This sequence joins TRBV6-1 and TRBJ1-4, with TRBD1 matching over 7 bases. V dropped 2 bases and J dropped 4; count of bases not matched to a gene: 10. The germline V gene encodes CDR1 MNHNS and CDR2 SASEGT. This CDR3 contains 17 residues. CDR3 coding DNA: TGTGCCAGCAGTGAAAAACGCCGGACAGGCTTTAATGAAAAACTGTTTTTT. Encoded protein: CASSEKRRTGFNEKLFF.

The chain carries TRBV19 and TRBJ1-4, with 7 bases identical to TRBD1. Germline CDR1 is LNHDA and CDR2 is SQIVND (reference sequence). V lost 4 bases to trimming and J lost 0 bases; unmatched junction nucleotides: 8. This CDR3 is 17 amino acids long. CDR3 in DNA: TGTGCCAGTAGTACCCCGGGACAGCGTGCAACTAATGAAAAACTGTTTTTT. Amino acids: CASSTPGQRATNEKLFF.

The chain joins TRBV30 to TRBJ2-1; 7 bases line up with TRBD2. In germline, CDR1 is GTSNPN, CDR2 SVGIG (reference sequence). The CDR3 runs 16 residues. After removal of 1 base from V and 0 bases from J, the junction contained 6 bases not matched to a gene. The CDR3 DNA reads as TGTGCCTGGAGTGGGGCTAGCGGTTACTCCTACAATGAGCAGTTCTTC. Protein: CAWSGASGYSYNEQFF.

V is TRBV6-1 and J is TRBJ1-1, with D unresolved. V was cut by 2 bases and J by 5 bases, with 12 bases left in between. The CDR3 extends over 14 amino acids. CDR1 and CDR2 (germline): MNHNS, SASEGT. The DNA for the CDR3 is TGTGCCAGCAGTGAACCCGTACAGTGGACTGAAGCTTTCTTT. This sequence encodes CASSEPVQWTEAFF.

The count of this clone is one. The chain is built from TRBV2 and TRBJ1-1; D is perhaps TRBD1 (5 bases). Germline V gene data show CDR1 as SNHLY and CDR2 as FYNNEI. The CDR3 extends over 15 amino acids. Trimming took 6 bases from V and 1 from J, leaving 15 bases between them. In nucleotides, the CDR3 is TGTGCCAGCAGGGGGCGCATTTCGGGGAACACTGAAGCTTTCTTT. This sequence encodes CASRGRISGNTEAFF.

The J gene is TRBJ1-4, the V gene TRBV19; a possible D gene is TRBD1 (5 bases). CDR1 and CDR2 (germline): LNHDA, SQIVND (reference sequence). The CDR3 spans 15 residues. V lost 6 bases to trimming and J lost 5 bases, with 16 bases between them. The CDR3 DNA reads TGTGCCAGTAGCAACCTGGGACGGGGGAATGAAAAACTGTTTTTT. Translated: CASSNLGRGNEKLFF.

The rearrangement links TRBV6-5 to TRBJ1-4; no reliable D call. Deletions cut 4 bases from V and 3 bases from J, with 15 bases between. Germline assignment: CDR1 MNHEY and CDR2 SVGAGI. The CDR3 runs 16 residues. CDR3 bases: TGTGCCAGCAGTTGGGCAGGCCTTCCCTCTAATGAAAAACTGTTTTTT. It specifies CASSWAGLPSNEKLFF.

The J gene is TRBJ2-7, the V gene TRBV7-2, with D perhaps matching TRBD1 (6 bases). The V gene lost 4 bases and the J gene lost 0 bases, with 13 bases spanning the gap. Germline V gene sequence: CDR1 SGHTA, CDR2 FQGNSA. The CDR3 spans 15 residues. As DNA, the CDR3 is TGTGCCAGCAGCTCTCGACAGGCCAGCTCCTACGAGCAGTACTTC. Protein sequence: CASSSRQASSYEQYF.

The chain is built from TRBV27 and TRBJ1-4; possible D gene TRBD1, 6 bases. This CDR3 spans 15 amino acids. Between the trimmed V and J ends, which lost 1 base and 5 bases, there was a span of 11 bases. Germline CDR1 MNHEY, CDR2 SMNVEV (reference sequence). The CDR3 DNA follows: TGTGCCAGCAGTTTATTCCATGACAGGAATGAAAAACTGTTTTTT. Translating it yields CASSLFHDRNEKLFF. Filled out from reference TRBV27 and TRBJ1-4, the complete variable domain reads EAQVTQNPRYLITVTGKKLTVTCSQNMNHEYMSWYRQDPGLGLRQIYYSMNVEVTDKGDVPEGYKVSRKEKRNFPLILESPSPNQTSLYFCASSLFHDRNEKLFFGSGTQLSVL.

The chain links TRBV28 to TRBJ1-5; D is perhaps TRBD1 (6 bases). V dropped 4 bases and J dropped 2 bases, with 18 bases sitting between them. The CDR3 extends over 17 amino acids. In germline, CDR1 is MDHEN, CDR2 SYDVKM. CDR3 amino acids: CASSSGDWIYGNQPQHF. In DNA form, the CDR3 reads TGTGCCAGCAGTTCAGGGGATTGGATATATGGCAATCAGCCCCAGCATTTT.

This chain connects TRBV7-2 to TRBJ2-7, with D tentatively TRBD2 (5 bases). The CDR3 covers 13 residues. Trimming left V 4 bases short and J 3 bases short, with 10 bases between. Germline V gene sequence: CDR1 SGHTA, CDR2 FQGNSA. The DNA of the CDR3 is TGTGCCAGCAGCTCTCTAGCTAGCTACGAGCAGTACTTC. Its translation is CASSSLASYEQYF. Supplemented by reference TRBV7-2 and TRBJ2-7, the full variable domain reads GAGVSQSPSNKVTEKGKDVELRCDPISGHTALYWYRQSLGQGLEFLIYFQGNSAPDKSGLPSDRFSAERTGGSVSTLTIQRTQQEDSAVYLCASSSLASYEQYFGPGTRLTVT.

V is TRBV11-2 and J is TRBJ2-2; TRBD1 aligns across 9 bases. The CDR3 runs 17 residues. J lost 3 bases, V lost 5 bases, and 10 bases had no gene match. Looked up from germline, CDR1 is SGHAT and CDR2 is FQNNGV. The CDR3 loop reads CASSPLTGGLYTGELFF. Here the CDR3 DNA reads TGTGCCAGCAGCCCTCTGACAGGGGGTCTTTACACCGGGGAGCTGTTTTTT.

J is TRBJ2-1 and V is TRBV15, with TRBD2 as a possible D gene (5 bases). Trimming pared 8 bases from V and 8 bases from J, leaving 13 bases between. The CDR3 totals 12 residues. Germline CDR1 LNHNV, CDR2 YYDKDF (reference sequence). The CDR3 sequence: CATAPGGHEQFF. The CDR3 DNA is TGTGCCACCGCCCCCGGAGGCCATGAGCAGTTCTTC.

This clone turned up a few times. J is TRBJ2-3 and V is TRBV7-9; no reliable D call. Germline CDR1 SEHNR, CDR2 FQNEAQ (reference sequence). There are 12 residues in the CDR3. V lost 5 bases, J lost 2 bases, and 5 bases lay in between. The CDR3: CASSPFTDTQYF. The CDR3 DNA follows: TGTGCCAGCAGCCCCTTCACAGATACGCAGTATTTT.

The rearrangement links TRBV19 to TRBJ1-2; 9 bases line up with TRBD1. The CDR3 sequence is 15 residues long. V shed 8 bases, J shed 7 bases, and the junction held 14 bases outside the gene matches. Germline V gives CDR1 LNHDA, CDR2 SQIVND (reference sequence). CDR3 nucleotides: TGTGCCAGTTTGGACAGGGGAAATTTGTTTGGTGGCTACACCTTC. This codes for CASLDRGNLFGGYTF.

V and J are TRBV5-1 and TRBJ2-7; 11 bases are a match to TRBD2. The CDR3 totals 18 residues. With V trimmed by 5 bases and J by 0 bases, 13 bases remained unmatched. Germline V lookup: CDR1 SGHRS, CDR2 YFSETQ. CDR3 DNA: TGCGCCAGCAGTCCCGCTCTCCCACTAGCGGGAGCCTCCTACGAGCAGTACTTC. It is translated as CASSPALPLAGASYEQYF.

This rearrangement joins TRBV27 to TRBJ1-1; tentative D call: TRBD1 (5 bases). Germline V CDR1 and CDR2: MNHEY, SMNVEV (reference sequence). The CDR3 runs to 13 residues. V lost 10 bases and J lost 4, with 16 bases in between. In DNA, the CDR3 is TGTGCCACCGCCTCGACAAGGGGCACTGAAGCTTTCTTT. Encoded protein: CATASTRGTEAFF.

The gene calls are TRBV6-6 and TRBJ2-2; no definite D call. Trimming left V 0 bases short and J 6 bases short, with 8 bases between. There are 14 residues in the CDR3. Germline V CDR1 and CDR2: MNHNY, SVGAGI (reference sequence). CDR3 in DNA: TGTGCCAGCAGTTACTCGATAGATCCCGGGGAGCTGTTTTTT. Its translation is CASSYSIDPGELFF.

This chain links TRBV5-4 with TRBJ1-4; 7 bases are a match to TRBD1. V trimming: 1 base; J trimming: 6 bases; junction bases outside the gene matches: 6. The germline gives CDR1 SGHNT, CDR2 YYREEE (reference sequence). The CDR3 has 15 amino acids. CDR3 amino acids: CASSLMTGTDEKLFF. The CDR3 DNA is TGTGCCAGCAGCTTGATGACCGGGACAGATGAAAAACTGTTTTTT.

V usage is TRBV14 and J usage is TRBJ2-7; possibly TRBD1 for D (5 bases). Trimming stripped 3 bases from V and 6 bases from J, with 15 bases between. Germline values: CDR1 SGHDN, CDR2 FVKESK. The CDR3 is made up of 14 amino acids. CDR3 sequence (DNA): TGTGCCAGCAGCCAGCATTACAAGGGGCTCGAGCAGTACTTC. Protein: CASSQHYKGLEQYF.

This clone was counted at least ten times. This chain uses TRBV10-3 with TRBJ2-7; a possible D gene is TRBD2 (6 bases). The CDR3 runs to 13 residues. Germline CDR1 and CDR2: ENHRY and SYGVKD. The V gene lost 7 bases and the J gene lost 2 bases, with 12 bases spanning the gap. CDR3 sequence: CAIKGGETYEQYF. CDR3 coding DNA: TGTGCCATCAAGGGCGGGGAGACCTACGAGCAGTACTTC.

The chain employs TRBV12-5 and TRBJ1-2; TRBD1 agrees at 8 bases. The CDR3 length is 14 residues. Trimming took 1 base from V and 3 from J; bases not matched to a gene: 1. The V gene's germline CDR1 is LGHNT and CDR2 FRNRAP. The CDR3 region is CASGLGQGYYGYTF. The CDR3 DNA sequence: TGTGCTAGTGGTTTGGGACAGGGGTACTATGGCTACACCTTC.

This clone was seen a few times. The rearrangement uses TRBV5-1 and TRBJ2-7, with 10 bases identical to TRBD1. The CDR3 runs to 15 residues. The V segment lost 3 bases and the J segment 1 base; nucleotides outside the gene matches: 4. Germline values: CDR1 SGHRS, CDR2 YFSETQ. The CDR3 region has the DNA TGCGCCAGCAGCTCGGGACAGGGGACTTCCTACGAGCAGTACTTC. Its translation is CASSSGQGTSYEQYF.

This clone came up a few times. The rearrangement uses TRBV13 and TRBJ1-2, with 9 bases aligning to TRBD1. Germline-derived CDR1 and CDR2 are PRHDT and FYEKMQ (reference sequence). Unmatched junction bases numbered 11, after V lost 2 bases and J lost 4 bases. This CDR3 spans 17 amino acids. Here the CDR3 DNA reads TGTGCCAGCAGCTTAAGATCTCGAGGACAGGGGACCTATGGCTACACCTTC. This translates into CASSLRSRGQGTYGYTF.

The chain recombines TRBV5-1 with TRBJ2-2; 12 bases are shared with TRBD1. V was clipped by 0 bases and J by 7 bases; unmatched bases: 4. Germline V gives CDR1 SGHRS, CDR2 YFSETQ. This CDR3 is 16 amino acids long. The CDR3 DNA follows: TGCGCCAGCAGCTTGGCGGGACAGGGGGCTGGCGGGGAGCTGTTTTTT. Encoded protein: CASSLAGQGAGGELFF.

The chain has TRBV27 and TRBJ2-5; 10 nucleotides match TRBD1. The germline CDR1 and CDR2 sequences are MNHEY and SMNVEV (reference sequence). V gave up 4 bases and J gave up 6 bases; unmatched junction bases: 14. This CDR3 is 17 amino acids long. In DNA, the CDR3 is TGTGCCAGCAGTTCGACAGGGGGCTTGCCCCTGGGAAAGACCCAGTACTTC. Protein product: CASSSTGGLPLGKTQYF.